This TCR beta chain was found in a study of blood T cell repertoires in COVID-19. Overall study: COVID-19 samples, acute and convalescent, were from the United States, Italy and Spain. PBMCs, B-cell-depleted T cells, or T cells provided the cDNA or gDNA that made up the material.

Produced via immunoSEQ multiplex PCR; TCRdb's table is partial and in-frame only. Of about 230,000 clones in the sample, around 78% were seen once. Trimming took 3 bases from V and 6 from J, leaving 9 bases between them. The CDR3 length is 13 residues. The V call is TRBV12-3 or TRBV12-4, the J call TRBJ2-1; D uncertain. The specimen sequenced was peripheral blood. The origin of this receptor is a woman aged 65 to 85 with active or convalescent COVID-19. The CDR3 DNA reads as TGTGCCAGCAGTTTTGGAGCGAGCAATGAGCAGTTCTTC. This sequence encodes CASSFGASNEQFF.